This is a list of T cell receptor beta chains from one sample in a study of tumor and adjacent non-tumor tissue in lung cancer. TCRdb re-derived calls from the multiplex PCR reads in MiXCR, one entry per CDR3 protein. The profile covers about 140,000 distinct CDR3 sequences, with around 65% appearing a single time and about 20% taken by the ten largest. What was sequenced was lung tumor tissue. The source of these receptors is a man aged 55 to 70 with small cell lung cancer. CDR3s include the opening cysteine and the closing phenylalanine or tryptophan. Each record gives: J gene, clone size, V gene, D gene, CDR3 DNA, CDR3 protein. D genes are given only for firm matches. Size values are once, few and many counts, or a class for expanded clones, and some rows have none.

J: TRBJ1-2; size: .; V: TRBV5-1; D: .; DNA: TGCGCCAGCAGCTTGGAAGGGGCCCAGGACTATGGCTACACCTTC; CDR3: CASSLEGAQDYGYTF
J: TRBJ2-7; size: .; V: TRBV6-5; D: .; DNA: TGTGCCAGCAGTTACTCGAAAGAGACGACCTACGAGCAGTACTTC; CDR3: CASSYSKETTYEQYF
J: TRBJ1-1; size: .; V: TRBV5-1; D: .; DNA: TGCGCCAGTAGCTTGGATCAGAACACTGAAGCTTTCTTT; CDR3: CASSLDQNTEAFF
J: TRBJ2-2; size: .; V: TRBV6-2/TRBV6-3; D: .; DNA: TGTGCCAGCAGGAGACTAGTTCCCAACGGGGAGCTGTTTTTT; CDR3: CASRRLVPNGELFF
J: TRBJ2-2; size: few; V: TRBV5-4; D: .; DNA: TGTGCCAGCAGCTTGAATGGACGCCCGAGGACCGGGGAGCTGTTTTTT; CDR3: CASSLNGRPRTGELFF
J: TRBJ1-5; size: few; V: TRBV6-6; D: .; DNA: TGTGCCAGCAGTCTACTCGGGGATAGCAATCAGCCCCAGCATTTT; CDR3: CASSLLGDSNQPQHF
J: TRBJ2-2; size: .; V: TRBV11-1; D: TRBD1; DNA: TGTGCCAGCTGCTCCCCGGACAGGGTAAACACCCGGGAGCTGTTTTTT; CDR3: CASCSPDRVNTRELFF
J: TRBJ1-4; size: .; V: TRBV5-1; D: .; DNA: TGCGCCAGCACGGGTGGGACTAATGAAAAACTGTTTTTT; CDR3: CASTGGTNEKLFF
J: TRBJ2-7; size: .; V: TRBV6-5; D: .; DNA: TGTGCCAGCAGTGCCCAGGAGGAATCCTACGAGCAGTACTTC; CDR3: CASSAQEESYEQYF
J: TRBJ2-2; size: many; V: TRBV4-2; D: .; DNA: TGTGCCAGCAGCCAAGATCGGGGAATGGAGTCCGGGGAGCTGTTTTTT; CDR3: CASSQDRGMESGELFF
J: TRBJ1-5; size: many; V: TRBV20-1; D: .; DNA: TGCAGTGCTAGTACACAGGGCAATCAGCCCCAGCATTTT; CDR3: CSASTQGNQPQHF
J: TRBJ2-3; size: many; V: TRBV12-3/TRBV12-4; D: .; DNA: TGTGCCAGCAGTTTAAACTCAGGGACCACAGATACGCAGTATTTT; CDR3: CASSLNSGTTDTQYF
J: TRBJ1-6; size: .; V: TRBV12-3/TRBV12-4; D: .; DNA: TGTGCCAGCAGATTAGGACTTGGGTCACCCCTCCACTTT; CDR3: CASRLGLGSPLHF
J: TRBJ2-7; size: few; V: TRBV5-4; D: .; DNA: TGTGCCAGCAGCCTTGACCCTGGGGATACCTACGAGCAGTACTTC; CDR3: CASSLDPGDTYEQYF
J: TRBJ2-1; size: .; V: TRBV28; D: .; DNA: TGTACCAGCTTAAGGGTGGGAGGCGGCAATGAGCAGTTCTTC; CDR3: CTSLRVGGGNEQFF
J: TRBJ2-3; size: .; V: TRBV24-1; D: .; DNA: TGTGCCACCAGTGATTTTACCGACAGGTATACGCAGTATTTT; CDR3: CATSDFTDRYTQYF
J: TRBJ2-7; size: few; V: TRBV6-5; D: TRBD1; DNA: TGTGCCAGCAGGGAGACAGGTTCAGGGGGCTACGAGCAGTACTTC; CDR3: CASRETGSGGYEQYF
J: TRBJ1-3; size: once; V: TRBV5-1; D: .; DNA: TGCGCCAGTAACTTGGGAAGAAACACCATATATTTT; CDR3: CASNLGRNTIYF
J: TRBJ2-7; size: .; V: TRBV20-1; D: .; DNA: TGCAGTGCCGGAGACTTCCGGGACACGCAATACAAGCAGTACTTC; CDR3: CSAGDFRDTQYKQYF
J: TRBJ2-5; size: .; V: TRBV11-2; D: .; DNA: TGTGCCAGGAGCTTATCCCCCGACGAGACCCGGTACTTC; CDR3: CARSLSPDETRYF
J: TRBJ1-5; size: .; V: TRBV12-3/TRBV12-4; D: TRBD1; DNA: TGTGCCAGCAGCCTCCATGGGACAGGGGGCTCTCAGCCCCATCATTTT; CDR3: CASSLHGTGGSQPHHF
J: TRBJ1-1; size: many; V: TRBV11-3; D: .; DNA: TGTGCCAGCAGCACTGAAGGGGGGACTGAAGCTTTCTTT; CDR3: CASSTEGGTEAFF
J: TRBJ2-1; size: .; V: TRBV29-1; D: TRBD1; DNA: TGCAGCGTCGAGGGCGGGACAGGGAGCTCCTACAATGAGCAGTTCTTC; CDR3: CSVEGGTGSSYNEQFF
J: TRBJ1-2; size: .; V: TRBV24-1; D: .; DNA: TGTGCCACCAGTGATACGGGGACTGGCAATGGCTACACCTTC; CDR3: CATSDTGTGNGYTF
J: TRBJ1-5; size: few; V: TRBV6-1; D: .; DNA: TGTGCCAGCAGGGTAACCGATAAGCCCCAGCATTTT; CDR3: CASRVTDKPQHF
J: TRBJ1-2; size: .; V: TRBV10-1; D: .; DNA: TGCGCCAGTAGTGACAATAATAACTATGGCTACACCTTC; CDR3: CASSDNNNYGYTF
J: TRBJ1-1; size: .; V: TRBV4-1; D: .; DNA: TGCGCCAGCAGCCTAGATCGTCACAGGGCGAACACTGAAGCTTTCTTT; CDR3: CASSLDRHRANTEAFF
J: TRBJ2-7; size: many; V: TRBV11-2; D: .; DNA: TGTGCCAGCAGCCCCCGGGCCTCGGACATTGTCGAGCAGTACTTC; CDR3: CASSPRASDIVEQYF
J: TRBJ1-5; size: .; V: TRBV28; D: TRBD1; DNA: TGTGCCAGCAGTCAAGGGACAGGGCGTCCGAGCAATCAGCCCCAGCATTTT; CDR3: CASSQGTGRPSNQPQHF
J: TRBJ1-2; size: .; V: TRBV7-9; D: .; DNA: TGTGCCAGCAGCTTAGGGGGGCTGGATGGCTACACCTTC; CDR3: CASSLGGLDGYTF
J: TRBJ2-1; size: .; V: TRBV11-2; D: TRBD2; DNA: TGTGGCAGCAGCTTAGTTGGTGGGACTAGCTCCTACAATGAGCTGTTCTTC; CDR3: CGSSLVGGTSSYNELFF
J: TRBJ2-1; size: .; V: TRBV11-2; D: .; DNA: TGTGACAGCAGCCCAAACGAACGAGTATACGTCTACACTGAGCAGTTCTTC; CDR3: CDSSPNERVYVYTEQFF
J: TRBJ2-1; size: .; V: TRBV11-1; D: TRBD2; DNA: TGTGCCAGCAGCTTAAGTCGGACTAGCGGGAGTGACTACAATGAACAGTTCTTC; CDR3: CASSLSRTSGSDYNEQFF
J: TRBJ1-3; size: .; V: TRBV28; D: TRBD1; DNA: TGTGCCAGCAGTTTTCTAGACAGGGAATATGTAAGCTCTGGAAACACCATATATTTT; CDR3: CASSFLDREYVSSGNTIYF
J: TRBJ2-5; size: many; V: TRBV12-5; D: .; DNA: TGTGCTAGTGGTTTGTTCGATGGGGCGACCCAGTACTTC; CDR3: CASGLFDGATQYF
J: TRBJ2-4; size: .; V: TRBV5-4; D: TRBD1; DNA: TGTGCCAGCAGCTCGAGGACAGGGGAAGACATTCAGTACTTC; CDR3: CASSSRTGEDIQYF
J: TRBJ1-6; size: many; V: TRBV20-1; D: .; DNA: TGCAGTGCTAGAGATCCAACAGACTCCTATAATTCACCCCTCCACTTT; CDR3: CSARDPTDSYNSPLHF
J: TRBJ2-5; size: .; V: TRBV20-1; D: .; DNA: TGCAGTGCTAGAAGTGGAATTGGAATCCAAGAGACCCAGTACTTC; CDR3: CSARSGIGIQETQYF
J: TRBJ2-1; size: .; V: TRBV29-1; D: .; DNA: TGCAGCCTTGTAATCAGTAGCGTTGGCAATGAGCAGTTCTTC; CDR3: CSLVISSVGNEQFF
J: TRBJ2-1; size: .; V: TRBV11-2; D: TRBD2; DNA: TGTGCCACGGGACTAGCGGGAGGTGATGAGCGATTCTTC; CDR3: CATGLAGGDERFF
J: TRBJ2-1; size: .; V: TRBV28; D: .; DNA: TGTACCACCCATTCCTACAATGAGCAGTTCTTC; CDR3: CTTHSYNEQFF
J: TRBJ1-2; size: .; V: TRBV5-1; D: TRBD1; DNA: TGCGTCAGTAGCACAGGGACAGACTCCACCTATGGCTACACCTTC; CDR3: CVSSTGTDSTYGYTF